The 18 T cell receptor beta chains below come from one sample, sequenced in a study of cytomegalovirus exposure and HLA in healthy donors (dated by TCRdb to 2016 to 2017). Receptor libraries were prepared by the immunoSEQ multiplex PCR assay. For the multiplex PCR, a mixture combining 60 forward primers for TCR Vbeta segments and 13 reverse primers for TCR Jbeta segments was used. TCRdb took this table from immuneACCESS and kept in-frame rearrangements with V and J called. Such tables lack part of the clones; where checked against another copy, unresolved V genes explain under half of the gap, and the rest is unexplained. Recorded for this sample are approximately 99,000 clones; 73% of them occurred a single time. The ten largest clones add up to approximately 3.5% of the sample. The sample taken for sequencing was PBMCs. The receptors originated from a man aged 40-50 years in good health and CMV-seronegative.

The chain uses TRBV27 and TRBJ2-6; 7 positions match TRBD2. Germline CDR1 is MNHEY and CDR2 is SMNVEV (reference sequence). The V segment lost 1 base and the J segment 1 base; nucleotides outside the gene matches: 7. This CDR3 is 18 amino acids long. The CDR3 coding sequence is TGTGCCAGCAGTTTATTTTCCGGGAGGACGTCTGGGGCCAACGTCCTGACTTTC. This encodes CASSLFSGRTSGANVLTF.

The rearrangement joins TRBV27 to TRBJ1-4; the match to TRBD1 covers 9 bases. The junction had 6 bases not matched to a gene; V was cut back by 3 bases and J by 10 bases. This CDR3 has 14 residues. Germline assignment: CDR1 MNHEY and CDR2 SMNVEV (reference sequence). DNA of the CDR3: TGTGCCAGCAGTTTTATGGGACAGGGAGCAAAACTGTTTTTT. Translation gives CASSFMGQGAKLFF. The complete variable domain, with remaining parts taken from reference TRBV27 and TRBJ1-4, reads EAQVTQNPRYLITVTGKKLTVTCSQNMNHEYMSWYRQDPGLGLRQIYYSMNVEVTDKGDVPEGYKVSRKEKRNFPLILESPSPNQTSLYFCASSFMGQGAKLFFGSGTQLSVL.

The chain is built from TRBV12-5 and TRBJ2-5, with TRBD2 as a possible D gene (6 bases). Germline V CDR1 and CDR2: LGHNT, FRNRAP. The CDR3 has 22 residues. The V end lost 0 bases, the J end lost 4 bases, and 33 bases lay between the germline ends. The CDR3 reads CASGLVLRLGTLLAKSVETQYF. The CDR3 bases are TGTGCTAGTGGTTTGGTATTACGGTTGGGGACTTTGTTGGCCAAGTCCGTAGAGACCCAGTACTTC.

The rearrangement links TRBV6-5 to TRBJ2-2; possibly TRBD1 for D (5 bases). Deletions cut 0 bases from V and 7 bases from J, with 12 bases between. The CDR3 is 15 residues long. Germline CDR1 is MNHEY and CDR2 is SVGAGI. This chain's CDR3 is CASSYSKGFGGELFF. CDR3 nucleotide sequence: TGTGCCAGCAGTTACTCGAAGGGGTTCGGCGGGGAGCTGTTTTTT.

CDR3 bases: TGTGCCAGCAGCTTAGCGGCGGGGGGGCCCTACAATGAGCAGTTCTTC. This sequence encodes CASSLAAGGPYNEQFF. The chain couples TRBV7-2 to TRBJ2-1, with 9 bases aligning to TRBD2. The CDR3 is made up of 16 amino acids. The germline V gene encodes CDR1 SGHTA and CDR2 FQGNSA. The J segment lost 2 bases and the V segment lost 0 bases, leaving 2 bases of the junction unmatched.

V and J are TRBV7-6 and TRBJ2-2; weak D call: TRBD2 (6 bases). This CDR3 comprises 14 residues. Germline V lookup: CDR1 SGHVS, CDR2 FNYEAQ. Trimming left V 3 bases short and J 6 bases short, with 11 bases between. CDR3 sequence: CASSFRLVAGELFF. The CDR3 DNA is TGTGCCAGCAGCTTCCGACTAGTGGCCGGGGAGCTGTTTTTT.

The chain links TRBV20-1 to TRBJ2-3; D uncertain. This CDR3 region has 11 residues. The germline V gene encodes CDR1 DFQATT and CDR2 SNEGSKA (reference sequence). V shed 5 bases and J shed 0 bases, with 3 bases lying between them. CDR3 amino acids: CSASSTDTQYF. CDR3 bases: TGCAGTGCTTCTAGCACAGATACGCAGTATTTT.

The rearrangement joins TRBV14 to TRBJ2-6; tentatively, D is TRBD1 (5 bases). CDR1 SGHDN and CDR2 FVKESK come from the germline V gene. V was cut by 4 bases and J by 2 bases, with 12 bases left in between. CDR3 length equals 16 residues. CDR3 in DNA: TGTGCCAGCAGCCCTAGGGGTTTGGCTGGGGCCAACGTCCTGACTTTC. Protein sequence: CASSPRGLAGANVLTF.

This clone was observed a few times. The sample has other DNA sequences that encode this CDR3 too. V usage is TRBV4-1 and J usage is TRBJ2-7; TRBD2 might be the D (5 bases). From germline, CDR1 is MGHRA and CDR2 YSYEKL. The V end lost 0 bases, the J end lost 4 bases, and 10 bases lay between the germline ends. The CDR3 runs 14 residues. CDR3 bases: TGCGCCAGCAGCCAAGACGCCCGAGGGTACGAGCAGTACTTC. Its translation: CASSQDARGYEQYF.

V is TRBV5-1 and J is TRBJ1-4; 9 bases are shared with TRBD1. The germline V gene encodes CDR1 SGHRS and CDR2 YFSETQ. The CDR3 is made up of 15 amino acids. V shed 1 base and J 5 bases; nucleotides not matched to a gene: 3. CDR3 sequence (DNA): TGCGCCAGCAGCTTGACCGGGACAGGGAATGAAAAACTGTTTTTT. Translating gives CASSLTGTGNEKLFF.

The count of this clone is one. The V and J genes are TRBV6-5 and TRBJ1-4; 9 bases line up with TRBD1. Per the germline V gene, CDR1 is MNHEY and CDR2 is SVGAGI. With 6 bases clipped from V and 7 bases from J, the junction kept 6 bases outside the gene matches. This CDR3 is built from 14 residues. The DNA of the CDR3 is TGTGCCAGCAGCCCGGGACAGGGTCGTGAAAAACTGTTTTTT. It yields the protein CASSPGQGREKLFF.

The rearrangement joins TRBV7-3 to TRBJ2-1; D is uncertain. The V end was cut by 2 bases, the J end by 0 bases, with 17 bases between. Germline CDR1 and CDR2: SGHTA and FQGTGA. The CDR3 covers 18 residues. The chain's CDR3 is CASSLSSTEPGSYNEQFF. For the CDR3, the DNA is TGTGCCAGCAGCTTATCGTCAACAGAACCTGGCTCCTACAATGAGCAGTTCTTC.

V gene TRBV6-4 combines with J gene TRBJ1-2; 7 positions agree with TRBD1. CDR3 size: 14 residues. V dropped 5 bases and J dropped 5; count of bases not matched to a gene: 8. CDR1 MRHNA and CDR2 SNTAGT come from the germline V gene. The CDR3 nucleotides read TGTGCCAGCAGTAAAGAAGGGGGCGGGTATGGCTACACCTTC. Translating it yields CASSKEGGGYGYTF.

In DNA, the CDR3 is TGCGCCAGCAGCAGGGGACTAGCGGGGGACACCTACGAGCAGTACTTC. It is translated as CASSRGLAGDTYEQYF. The V call is TRBV5-1, the J call TRBJ2-7, with 14 bases identical to TRBD2. Looked up from germline, CDR1 is SGHRS and CDR2 is YFSETQ. V dropped 4 bases and J dropped 2; count of bases not matched to a gene: 5. The CDR3 spans 16 residues. Full variable domain (missing parts from reference TRBV5-1 and TRBJ2-7): KAGVTQTPRYLIKTRGQQVTLSCSPISGHRSVSWYQQTPGQGLQFLFEYFSETQRNKGNFPGRFSGRQFSNSRSEMNVSTLELGDSALYLCASSRGLAGDTYEQYFGPGTRLTVT.

The V call is TRBV2, the J call TRBJ2-3, with 7 nucleotides matching TRBD1. With V trimmed by 3 bases and J by 1 base, 1 base remained unmatched. CDR1 and CDR2 (germline): SNHLY, FYNNEI. The CDR3 is 14 amino acids. DNA of the CDR3: TGTGCCAGCAGTGAGGGGACAGGCACAGATACGCAGTATTTT. Amino acids: CASSEGTGTDTQYF.

The chain carries TRBV5-1 and TRBJ1-6; perhaps TRBD1 as D (6 bases). The CDR3 has 17 amino acids. The V end lost 0 bases, the J end lost 1 base, and 11 bases lay between the germline ends. Germline CDR1 SGHRS, CDR2 YFSETQ. The CDR3 here is CASSLGTGYSYNSPLHF. The CDR3 coding sequence is TGCGCCAGCAGCTTGGGTACAGGGTATTCCTATAATTCACCCCTCCACTTT.

The chain recombines TRBV11-2 with TRBJ2-5, with 11 bases lining up with TRBD2. The length of the CDR3 is 15 residues. Germline V gives CDR1 SGHAT, CDR2 FQNNGV. V shed 5 bases and J 5 bases; nucleotides not matched to a gene: 7. The CDR3 coding sequence is TGTGCCAGCAGCCTGACTAGCGGGGTTGTTGAGACCCAGTACTTC. This gives the protein CASSLTSGVVETQYF.

The J gene is TRBJ2-7, the V gene TRBV10-2; weak D call: TRBD2 (5 bases). The CDR3 extends over 15 amino acids. Germline V gene sequence: CDR1 WSHSY, CDR2 SAAADI. Trimming stripped 2 bases from V and 2 bases from J, with 13 bases between. The CDR3 sequence: CASSERPRGPYEQYF. The CDR3 DNA reads TGCGCCAGCAGTGAGAGACCCCGAGGGCCCTACGAGCAGTACTTC.